The rows below give T cell receptor beta chains drawn from one sample of a study of shared clonotypes between healthy human individuals. Some clones are missing from TCRdb's copy, which holds only in-frame ones; the method was immunoSEQ multiplex PCR. The sample contains approximately 940,000 clones, roughly 72% of which appear only once. Sequencing used memory CD4+ T cells sorted from blood. These receptors originate from a young man in good health. Both conserved end residues are part of each CDR3. Fields, in order: J gene, V gene, clone size, D gene, CDR3 protein, CDR3 DNA. D genes are given only for firm matches. Some rows have no size entry. The others give once, few or many, or a class for an expanded clone.

j_call: TRBJ1-2
v_call: TRBV28
clone_size: NA
d_call: TRBD1
cdr3_aa: CAGAGQHYGYTF
cdr3_nt: TGTGCCGGTGCGGGACAGCACTATGGCTACACCTTC

j_call: TRBJ1-1
v_call: TRBV5-5
clone_size: NA
d_call: NA
cdr3_aa: CEYRVGMNTEAFF
cdr3_nt: TGTGAATATCGGGTTGGTATGAACACTGAAGCTTTCTTT

j_call: TRBJ1-3
v_call: TRBV6-1
clone_size: NA
d_call: NA
cdr3_aa: CASTFSGAGNTIYF
cdr3_nt: TGTGCCAGCACCTTCTCGGGAGCTGGAAACACCATATATTTT

j_call: TRBJ1-2
v_call: TRBV5-1
clone_size: NA
d_call: NA
cdr3_aa: CASSLGVSYGYTF
cdr3_nt: TGCGCCAGCAGCTTGGGAGTGAGCTATGGCTACACCTTC

j_call: TRBJ2-5
v_call: TRBV25-1
clone_size: NA
d_call: TRBD1
cdr3_aa: CASSEYGTGAETQYF
cdr3_nt: TGTGCCAGCAGTGAATACGGGACAGGGGCAGAGACCCAGTACTTC

j_call: TRBJ2-2
v_call: TRBV5-4
clone_size: NA
d_call: NA
cdr3_aa: CASSLPGQNTGELFF
cdr3_nt: TGTGCCAGCAGCCTTCCGGGACAGAACACCGGGGAGCTGTTTTTT

j_call: TRBJ1-1
v_call: TRBV29-1
clone_size: few
d_call: NA
cdr3_aa: CSVERGGTEAFF
cdr3_nt: TGCAGCGTTGAGAGGGGCGGCACTGAAGCTTTCTTT

j_call: TRBJ2-7
v_call: TRBV6-1
clone_size: NA
d_call: TRBD2
cdr3_aa: CASSLMGGRAYEQYF
cdr3_nt: TGTGCCAGCAGTTTAATGGGAGGGAGGGCGTACGAGCAGTACTTC

j_call: TRBJ2-1
v_call: TRBV4-1
clone_size: NA
d_call: NA
cdr3_aa: CASSQQVYNEQFF
cdr3_nt: TGCGCCAGCAGCCAACAGGTATACAATGAGCAGTTCTTC

j_call: TRBJ2-3
v_call: TRBV30
clone_size: NA
d_call: TRBD2
cdr3_aa: CAWSTPSGSSTDTQYF
cdr3_nt: TGTGCCTGGAGTACTCCTAGCGGTTCTAGCACAGATACGCAGTATTTT

j_call: TRBJ2-7
v_call: TRBV11-2
clone_size: NA
d_call: NA
cdr3_aa: CASSFTDGGYEQYF
cdr3_nt: TGTGCCAGCAGCTTTACGGACGGTGGTTACGAGCAGTACTTC

j_call: TRBJ2-7
v_call: TRBV5-1
clone_size: many
d_call: TRBD1
cdr3_aa: CASSFDRGRYEQYF
cdr3_nt: TGCGCCAGCAGCTTCGACAGGGGGAGATACGAGCAGTACTTC

j_call: TRBJ1-1
v_call: TRBV27
clone_size: NA
d_call: TRBD1
cdr3_aa: CASRTDRVNEAFF
cdr3_nt: TGTGCCAGCAGAACGGACAGGGTGAATGAAGCTTTCTTT

j_call: TRBJ1-3
v_call: TRBV7-3
clone_size: NA
d_call: NA
cdr3_aa: CASSSDNSGNTIYF
cdr3_nt: TGTGCCAGCAGCTCGGACAACTCTGGAAACACCATATATTTT

j_call: TRBJ1-1
v_call: TRBV6-1
clone_size: many
d_call: TRBD1
cdr3_aa: CASSDLWTGNTEAFF
cdr3_nt: TGTGCCAGCAGTGATCTATGGACAGGGAACACTGAAGCTTTCTTT

j_call: TRBJ2-2
v_call: TRBV9
clone_size: NA
d_call: NA
cdr3_aa: CASSSRLQNTGELFF
cdr3_nt: TGTGCCAGCAGCTCCCGGCTCCAGAACACCGGGGAGCTGTTTTTT

j_call: TRBJ1-2
v_call: TRBV4-1
clone_size: NA
d_call: TRBD1
cdr3_aa: CASSLTGTETNYGYTF
cdr3_nt: TGCGCCAGCAGCCTCACCGGGACAGAGACTAACTATGGCTACACCTTC

j_call: TRBJ2-6
v_call: TRBV18
clone_size: NA
d_call: NA
cdr3_aa: CASSDRRGSGISGANVLTF
cdr3_nt: TGTGCCAGCTCAGACAGGCGGGGTTCGGGCATCTCTGGGGCCAACGTCCTGACTTTC

j_call: TRBJ1-2
v_call: TRBV5-1
clone_size: NA
d_call: NA
cdr3_aa: CASSDSGGVEYGYTF
cdr3_nt: TGCGCCAGCAGCGATAGTGGGGGAGTAGAGTATGGCTACACCTTC

j_call: TRBJ2-7
v_call: TRBV5-1
clone_size: few
d_call: NA
cdr3_aa: CASTQGGGGSYEQYF
cdr3_nt: TGCGCCAGCACCCAGGGAGGTGGGGGGTCCTACGAGCAGTACTTC

j_call: TRBJ1-1
v_call: TRBV29-1
clone_size: NA
d_call: NA
cdr3_aa: CSVEDRRGALNTEAFF
cdr3_nt: TGCAGCGTTGAAGATAGACGGGGCGCCTTGAACACTGAAGCTTTCTTT

j_call: TRBJ1-1
v_call: TRBV6-5
clone_size: NA
d_call: NA
cdr3_aa: CASSYSKGFNTEAFF
cdr3_nt: TGTGCCAGCAGTTACTCGAAGGGGTTCAACACTGAAGCTTTCTTT

j_call: TRBJ2-5
v_call: TRBV5-3
clone_size: NA
d_call: TRBD2
cdr3_aa: CARSTASGGQYF
cdr3_nt: TGTGCCAGAAGCACCGCAAGCGGGGGGCAGTACTTC

j_call: TRBJ1-2
v_call: TRBV11-2
clone_size: NA
d_call: NA
cdr3_aa: CASRPIQGYRGYTF
cdr3_nt: TGTGCCAGCAGACCCATACAGGGTTATCGTGGCTACACCTTC

j_call: TRBJ2-1
v_call: TRBV7-2
clone_size: NA
d_call: TRBD2
cdr3_aa: CASSPRAGGTFF
cdr3_nt: TGTGCCAGCAGCCCCCGAGCGGGAGGCACGTTCTTC

j_call: TRBJ2-7
v_call: TRBV28
clone_size: few
d_call: NA
cdr3_aa: CASKRGDDPYEQYF
cdr3_nt: TGTGCCAGCAAGAGGGGGGACGACCCCTACGAGCAGTACTTC

j_call: TRBJ1-4
v_call: TRBV25-1
clone_size: NA
d_call: NA
cdr3_aa: CASSVGPRVEKLFF
cdr3_nt: TGTGCCAGCAGTGTTGGCCCTCGGGTTGAAAAACTGTTTTTT

j_call: TRBJ2-7
v_call: TRBV6-5
clone_size: NA
d_call: TRBD1
cdr3_aa: CASSYGGTGSYEQYF
cdr3_nt: TGTGCCAGCAGTTACGGAGGGACAGGGTCCTACGAGCAGTACTTC

j_call: TRBJ1-1
v_call: TRBV15
clone_size: NA
d_call: NA
cdr3_aa: CATSPLRLNTEAFF
cdr3_nt: TGTGCCACCAGTCCCCTAAGGCTGAACACTGAAGCTTTCTTT

j_call: TRBJ2-5
v_call: TRBV4-3
clone_size: NA
d_call: TRBD2
cdr3_aa: CASSQEQKWVAGRDGETQYF
cdr3_nt: TGCGCCAGCAGCCAAGAACAAAAGTGGGTGGCCGGGAGGGACGGGGAGACCCAGTACTTC

j_call: TRBJ1-5
v_call: TRBV19
clone_size: NA
d_call: TRBD1
cdr3_aa: CASRNRGGGNQPQHF
cdr3_nt: TGTGCCAGTCGAAACAGGGGAGGTGGCAATCAGCCCCAGCATTTT

j_call: TRBJ2-7
v_call: TRBV5-5
clone_size: NA
d_call: NA
cdr3_aa: CASSYSSYEQYF
cdr3_nt: TGTGCCAGCAGCTATAGCTCCTACGAGCAGTACTTC

j_call: TRBJ1-1
v_call: TRBV5-1
clone_size: NA
d_call: TRBD1
cdr3_aa: CASSTNPGGDLNTEAFF
cdr3_nt: TGCGCCAGCAGCACCAACCCAGGGGGCGACTTGAACACTGAAGCTTTCTTT

j_call: TRBJ1-4
v_call: TRBV7-8
clone_size: once
d_call: NA
cdr3_aa: CASSLSTGGEKLFF
cdr3_nt: TGTGCCAGCAGCTTGTCAACAGGTGGTGAAAAACTGTTTTTT

j_call: TRBJ1-3
v_call: TRBV2
clone_size: NA
d_call: NA
cdr3_aa: CASSANTIYF
cdr3_nt: TGTGCCAGCAGTGCTAACACCATATATTTT

j_call: TRBJ1-3
v_call: TRBV9
clone_size: NA
d_call: NA
cdr3_aa: CASSVADTIYF
cdr3_nt: TGTGCCAGCAGCGTAGCGGACACCATATATTTT

j_call: TRBJ1-2
v_call: TRBV5-1
clone_size: once
d_call: TRBD1
cdr3_aa: CASSLGTVLYGYTF
cdr3_nt: TGCGCCAGCAGCCTGGGGACAGTCCTCTATGGCTACACCTTC

j_call: TRBJ2-3
v_call: TRBV30
clone_size: many
d_call: NA
cdr3_aa: CAWSVRGDTQYF
cdr3_nt: TGTGCCTGGAGTGTACGGGGGGATACGCAGTATTTT

j_call: TRBJ2-7
v_call: TRBV6-6
clone_size: NA
d_call: NA
cdr3_aa: CASSYSSGAYEQYF
cdr3_nt: TGTGCCAGCAGTTATTCTTCAGGGGCTTACGAGCAGTACTTC

j_call: TRBJ2-7
v_call: TRBV27
clone_size: NA
d_call: TRBD2
cdr3_aa: CASGPSPLAGGGEQYF
cdr3_nt: TGTGCCAGTGGACCTAGCCCCCTAGCGGGAGGTGGTGAGCAGTACTTC

j_call: TRBJ2-3
v_call: TRBV5-1
clone_size: NA
d_call: NA
cdr3_aa: CASSLLGGSTDTQYF
cdr3_nt: TGCGCCAGCAGCTTGTTGGGCGGAAGCACAGATACGCAGTATTTT

j_call: TRBJ2-7
v_call: TRBV9
clone_size: NA
d_call: TRBD2
cdr3_aa: CASSVGGGHSYEQYF
cdr3_nt: TGTGCCAGCAGCGTAGGCGGGGGGCACTCCTACGAGCAGTACTTC

j_call: TRBJ1-2
v_call: TRBV5-4
clone_size: NA
d_call: NA
cdr3_aa: CASSLGRGLDYGYTF
cdr3_nt: TGTGCCAGCAGCTTGGGAAGGGGATTGGACTATGGCTACACCTTC

j_call: TRBJ1-4
v_call: TRBV27
clone_size: NA
d_call: NA
cdr3_aa: CASSFMGANEKLFF
cdr3_nt: TGTGCCAGCAGTTTTATGGGGGCTAATGAAAAACTGTTTTTT

j_call: TRBJ2-6
v_call: TRBV19
clone_size: NA
d_call: NA
cdr3_aa: CASSSAGQSGANVLTF
cdr3_nt: TGTGCCAGTAGTTCCGCCGGACAGTCTGGGGCCAACGTCCTGACTTTC

j_call: TRBJ1-5
v_call: TRBV28
clone_size: NA
d_call: TRBD1
cdr3_aa: CASSLSGGGQPQHF
cdr3_nt: TGTGCCAGCAGTTTATCAGGGGGCGGTCAGCCCCAGCATTTT

j_call: TRBJ2-1
v_call: TRBV15
clone_size: NA
d_call: NA
cdr3_aa: CATSSLVTHLNEQFF
cdr3_nt: TGTGCCACCAGCAGTCTAGTGACCCACCTCAATGAGCAGTTCTTC

j_call: TRBJ2-5
v_call: TRBV4-2
clone_size: few
d_call: TRBD1
cdr3_aa: CASSPTGAGQETQYF
cdr3_nt: TGTGCCAGCAGCCCGACAGGGGCGGGTCAAGAGACCCAGTACTTC

j_call: TRBJ2-7
v_call: TRBV7-8
clone_size: NA
d_call: NA
cdr3_aa: CASSSLTYEQYF
cdr3_nt: TGTGCCAGCAGCTCCCTTACCTACGAGCAGTACTTC

j_call: TRBJ1-6
v_call: TRBV7-9
clone_size: few
d_call: NA
cdr3_aa: CASSLFRGKGDSPLHF
cdr3_nt: TGTGCCAGCAGCCTTTTCAGGGGAAAGGGCGATTCACCCCTCCACTTT

j_call: TRBJ1-2
v_call: TRBV6-1
clone_size: NA
d_call: NA
cdr3_aa: CASSGALANYGYTF
cdr3_nt: TGTGCCAGCAGTGGGGCGTTAGCTAACTATGGCTACACCTTC

j_call: TRBJ2-2
v_call: TRBV7-2
clone_size: NA
d_call: TRBD2
cdr3_aa: CASSGLAVSTGELFF
cdr3_nt: TGTGCCAGCAGCGGACTAGCGGTTAGCACCGGGGAGCTGTTTTTT

j_call: TRBJ2-2
v_call: TRBV19
clone_size: NA
d_call: TRBD2
cdr3_aa: CARGIAGGGELFF
cdr3_nt: TGTGCCCGTGGAATAGCGGGAGGCGGGGAGCTGTTTTTT

j_call: TRBJ2-7
v_call: TRBV20-1
clone_size: many
d_call: NA
cdr3_aa: CSAREVYEQYF
cdr3_nt: TGCAGTGCTAGAGAAGTATACGAGCAGTACTTC

j_call: TRBJ2-1
v_call: TRBV7-9
clone_size: NA
d_call: TRBD2
cdr3_aa: CASSPQNPAGVGNEQFF
cdr3_nt: TGTGCCAGCAGCCCCCAGAATCCAGCGGGAGTAGGCAATGAGCAGTTCTTC

j_call: TRBJ1-2
v_call: TRBV27
clone_size: few
d_call: NA
cdr3_aa: CASSLRDSNYGYTF
cdr3_nt: TGTGCCAGCAGTTTAAGAGACAGTAACTATGGCTACACCTTC

j_call: TRBJ1-2
v_call: TRBV5-1
clone_size: NA
d_call: NA
cdr3_aa: CASRDGPYGYTF
cdr3_nt: TGCGCCAGCAGGGATGGCCCCTATGGCTACACCTTC

j_call: TRBJ2-6
v_call: TRBV6-5
clone_size: NA
d_call: NA
cdr3_aa: CASSYSLSSGANVLTF
cdr3_nt: TGTGCCAGCAGTTACTCGTTGAGCTCTGGGGCCAACGTCCTGACTTTC

j_call: TRBJ2-2
v_call: TRBV5-6
clone_size: NA
d_call: TRBD2
cdr3_aa: CASSSLTSGNTGELFF
cdr3_nt: TGTGCCAGCAGCTCCCTAACTAGCGGAAACACCGGGGAGCTGTTTTTT

j_call: TRBJ2-3
v_call: TRBV9
clone_size: NA
d_call: NA
cdr3_aa: CASSRSLASTDTQYF
cdr3_nt: TGTGCCAGCAGCCGGAGCCTAGCGTCAACAGATACGCAGTATTTT